The present T cell receptor beta chain was sequenced within a study of blood T cell repertoires in COVID-19. Some clones are missing from TCRdb's copy, which holds only in-frame ones; the method was immunoSEQ multiplex PCR. The sample contains approximately 340,000 clones, 80% to 95% of which appear only once. With 5 bases removed from V and 7 bases from J, the gap between germline ends came to 15 bases. This CDR3 is built from 13 residues. From germline, CDR1 is SQVTM and CDR2 ANQGSEA. The receptor comes from a woman in her 40s who had been exposed to COVID-19. The rearrangement joins TRBV29-1 to TRBJ1-5; unclear D gene. Source material: PBMCs or T cells enriched from blood (not recorded which). CDR3 protein: CSVKFPGAQPQHF. As DNA, the CDR3 is TGCAGCGTTAAGTTCCCGGGAGCACAGCCCCAGCATTTT. The full variable domain, rest sourced from reference TRBV29-1 and TRBJ1-5, is SAVISQKPSRDICQRGTSLTIQCQVDSQVTMMFWYRQQPGQSLTLIATANQGSEATYESGFVIDKFPISRPNLTFSTLTVSNMSPEDSSIYLCSVKFPGAQPQHFGDGTRLSIL.